This TCR beta chain is from a study of blood T cell repertoires in COVID-19. Profiled with immunoSEQ multiplex PCR; TCRdb holds only in-frame clones, not every one. The sample holds 150,000 to 200,000 clones, roughly nine tenths seen once. V dropped 2 bases and J dropped 0 bases, with 14 bases sitting between them. The CDR3 spans 17 residues. CDR1 and CDR2 from the germline V gene are SNHLY and FYNNEI. V and J are TRBV2 and TRBJ2-1, with D possibly matching TRBD2 (6 bases). This sequence was found in a woman older than 75 in a cohort sampled during active or convalescent COVID-19. The sample consisted of peripheral blood. The CDR3 DNA is TGTGCCAGCAGTGAATTGGGTAGCGGACGCTCCTACAATGAGCAGTTCTTC. This codes for CASSELGSGRSYNEQFF. Filled out from reference TRBV2 and TRBJ2-1, the complete variable domain reads EPEVTQTPSHQVTQMGQEVILRCVPISNHLYFYWYRQILGQKVEFLVSFYNNEISEKSEIFDDQFSVERPDGSNFTLKIRSTKLEDSAMYFCASSELGSGRSYNEQFFGPGTRLTVL.